The rows below give T cell receptor beta chains drawn from one sample of a study of cytomegalovirus exposure and HLA in healthy donors. Only in-frame clones appear in the TCRdb table, and some are missing; sequencing was by immunoSEQ multiplex PCR. The data contain more than 50,000 clones, over 60% of them seen just once; the ten biggest clones take up around 27%. The sample taken for sequencing was PBMCs. The receptors stem from a man aged 45-65 years in good health and CMV-seropositive. CDR3s include the opening cysteine and the closing phenylalanine or tryptophan. The D gene is left open where the match is weak. Some rows have no size entry. The others give once, few or many, or a class for an expanded clone.

size: -; J: TRBJ1-3; V: TRBV29-1; D: TRBD1; DNA: TGCAGCGTTGAAGATCCGACAGGGACCTGGGGCTTGTCTGGAAACACCATATATTTT; CDR3: CSVEDPTGTWGLSGNTIYF
size: -; J: TRBJ2-4; V: TRBV21-1; D: -; DNA: TGTGCCAGCAGCCCGGCCCAGGGAGGGGACCTAGCCAAAAACATTCAGTACTTC; CDR3: CASSPAQGGDLAKNIQYF
size: -; J: TRBJ2-5; V: TRBV7-9; D: -; DNA: TGTGCCAGCAGCTTGCAGGGGAATGGACAAGAGACCCAGTACTTC; CDR3: CASSLQGNGQETQYF
size: few; J: TRBJ1-2; V: TRBV14; D: -; DNA: TGTGCCAGCAGCCAGCATCGAGGTATACCCGTCCTCTATGGCTACACCTTC; CDR3: CASSQHRGIPVLYGYTF
size: -; J: TRBJ2-3; V: TRBV7-6; D: -; DNA: TGTGCCAGCAGCTTAGGGACAGACCGACCCACACACACAGATACGCAGTATTTT; CDR3: CASSLGTDRPTHTDTQYF
size: once; J: TRBJ1-5; V: TRBV4-1; D: -; DNA: TGCGCCAGCAGCCCAGGGGACCAGCCCCAGCATTTT; CDR3: CASSPGDQPQHF
size: -; J: TRBJ1-1; V: TRBV7-9; D: -; DNA: TGTGCCAGCAGCTTAAGGGGAATGAACACTGAAGCTTTCTTT; CDR3: CASSLRGMNTEAFF
size: -; J: TRBJ2-2; V: TRBV7-9; D: -; DNA: TGTGCCAGCAGCCCCCTAGCGGAGCTGTTTTTT; CDR3: CASSPLAELFF
size: few; J: TRBJ2-2; V: TRBV10-1; D: TRBD2; DNA: TGCGCCAGCAGTGGTGTGGGGGGGATCACCGGGGAGCTGTTTTTT; CDR3: CASSGVGGITGELFF
size: -; J: TRBJ2-7; V: TRBV6-5; D: -; DNA: TGTGCCAGTAAAGAAGGCGGTGCCGAGCAGTACTTC; CDR3: CASKEGGAEQYF
size: -; J: TRBJ1-2; V: TRBV27; D: -; DNA: TGTGCCAGCAGTTTAACGGGGGGTTATGGCTACACCTTC; CDR3: CASSLTGGYGYTF
size: -; J: TRBJ2-1; V: TRBV28; D: -; DNA: TGTGCCAGCAGTTTTAGTCAGGGCTTCAATGAGCAGTTCTTC; CDR3: CASSFSQGFNEQFF
size: -; J: TRBJ2-7; V: TRBV6-5; D: TRBD2; DNA: TGTGCCAGCAGCCGTTACCGGGGGGTTTCCTACGAGCAGTACTTC; CDR3: CASSRYRGVSYEQYF
size: once; J: TRBJ2-3; V: TRBV10-1; D: -; DNA: TGCGCCAGCAGTGAGCCCCCAGGGGATACGCAGTATTTT; CDR3: CASSEPPGDTQYF
size: -; J: TRBJ1-2; V: TRBV6-1; D: TRBD1; DNA: TGTGCCAGCACCCACAACAGGGGAAACTATGGCTACACCTTC; CDR3: CASTHNRGNYGYTF
size: -; J: TRBJ2-1; V: TRBV10-3; D: TRBD1; DNA: TGTGCCATCAGTGATGAAGGGACAGGACCCTACAATGAGCAGTTCTTC; CDR3: CAISDEGTGPYNEQFF
size: -; J: TRBJ1-5; V: TRBV28; D: -; DNA: TGTGCCAGCAGCAGCGATGGCAATCAGCCCCAGCATTTT; CDR3: CASSSDGNQPQHF
size: -; J: TRBJ2-1; V: TRBV10-3; D: TRBD2; DNA: TGTGCCATCAGTGCAACTAGCGGGGGAGCGAATGAGCAGTTCTTC; CDR3: CAISATSGGANEQFF
size: -; J: TRBJ1-5; V: TRBV9; D: TRBD1; DNA: TGTGCCAGCAGCGCACTCGGACAGGGGGGTCAGCCCCAGCATTTT; CDR3: CASSALGQGGQPQHF
size: -; J: TRBJ2-7; V: TRBV2; D: TRBD2; DNA: TGTGCCAGCAGGAACTATGGTAGGGCTAGCGGGGAGACGGAGCAGTACTTC; CDR3: CASRNYGRASGETEQYF
size: -; J: TRBJ1-4; V: TRBV6-5; D: TRBD1; DNA: TGTGCCAGCAGCCAGACAGGGTATGAAAAACTGTTTTTT; CDR3: CASSQTGYEKLFF
size: once; J: TRBJ2-1; V: TRBV9; D: TRBD2; DNA: TGTGCCAGCAGCTTGGCCGGGACTAGCGGGAGTCCTCAGTTCTTC; CDR3: CASSLAGTSGSPQFF
size: few; J: TRBJ2-1; V: TRBV6-1; D: -; DNA: TGTGCCAGCAGTGAGTCAGGGGACTACAATGAGCAGTTCTTC; CDR3: CASSESGDYNEQFF
size: -; J: TRBJ2-7; V: TRBV6-1; D: -; DNA: TGTGCCAGCAGTGACCAGGGATCTTACGAGCAGTACTTC; CDR3: CASSDQGSYEQYF
size: -; J: TRBJ2-7; V: TRBV20-1; D: TRBD2; DNA: TGCTCTAGCGGCGATTACGAGCAGTACTTC; CDR3: CSSGDYEQYF
size: once; J: TRBJ2-1; V: TRBV9; D: TRBD1; DNA: TGTGCCAGCAGCACCTGGGGGACAGGGGGTCGGAATGAGCAGTTCTTC; CDR3: CASSTWGTGGRNEQFF
size: -; J: TRBJ2-4; V: TRBV7-2; D: TRBD1; DNA: TGTGCCAGCAGCTTAGCGGGGACAGGGAATAACATTCAGTACTTC; CDR3: CASSLAGTGNNIQYF
size: -; J: TRBJ2-5; V: TRBV5-1; D: TRBD2; DNA: TGCGCCAGCAGCTTGGAACTAGCGGGAGGGTCCTTACAAGAGACCCAGTACTTC; CDR3: CASSLELAGGSLQETQYF
size: -; J: TRBJ2-7; V: TRBV19; D: TRBD1; DNA: TGTGCCAGTAGTATAGGGACAGGGCGCGACGAGCAGTACTTC; CDR3: CASSIGTGRDEQYF
size: -; J: TRBJ2-7; V: TRBV2; D: TRBD2; DNA: TGTGCCAGCAGTGAGGGCGGGGGGCGTACCTACGAGCAGTACTTC; CDR3: CASSEGGGRTYEQYF